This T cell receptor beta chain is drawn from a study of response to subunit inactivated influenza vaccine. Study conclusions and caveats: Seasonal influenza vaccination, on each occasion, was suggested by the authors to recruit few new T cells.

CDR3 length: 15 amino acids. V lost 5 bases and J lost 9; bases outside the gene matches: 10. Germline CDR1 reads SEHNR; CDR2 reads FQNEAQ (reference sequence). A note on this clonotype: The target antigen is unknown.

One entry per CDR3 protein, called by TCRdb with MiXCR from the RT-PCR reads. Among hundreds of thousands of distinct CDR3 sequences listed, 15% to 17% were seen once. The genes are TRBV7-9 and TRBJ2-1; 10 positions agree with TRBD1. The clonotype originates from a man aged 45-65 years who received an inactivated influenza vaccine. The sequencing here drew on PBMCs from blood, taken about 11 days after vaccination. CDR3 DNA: TGTGCCAGCAGCCCCAGAGAGGGACAGGGGTTTGAGCAGTTCTTC. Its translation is CASSPREGQGFEQFF.